The 29 T cell receptor beta chains below come from one sample, sequenced in a study of CD8 T cells in Susac syndrome. Random hexamers primed reverse transcription of about 0.45 to 1 ug RNA. Using its own MiXCR run on the immunoSEQ multiplex PCR reads, TCRdb lists one record per CDR3 protein. The data hold 150,000 to 190,000 distinct CDR3 sequences, with roughly 96% observed a single time. Sequenced sample: CD4+ T cells from PBMCs. These receptors all come from a human donor with Susac syndrome.

In nucleotides, the CDR3 is TGTGCCATCAGTGAGTCTATCGAGCAGTACTTC. This gives the protein CAISESIEQYF. The chain recombines TRBV10-3 with TRBJ2-7; D is uncertain. This CDR3 contains 11 residues. Germline values: CDR1 ENHRY, CDR2 SYGVKD. Trimming took off 0 bases at V and 6 bases at J, with 3 bases between the two ends.

The rearrangement links TRBV5-4 to TRBJ1-1; possibly TRBD1 for D (5 bases). Germline V gene data show CDR1 as SGHNT and CDR2 as YYREEE (reference sequence). The CDR3 loop spans 17 amino acids. V was cut by 0 bases and J by 0 bases, with 15 bases left in between. The CDR3, as DNA: TGTGCCAGCAGCTTGGCCGCGGGGGGAGGCCTGAACACTGAAGCTTTCTTT. Amino acids: CASSLAAGGGLNTEAFF.

The chain employs TRBV6-1 and TRBJ2-7, with D perhaps given as TRBD1 or TRBD2 (5 bases each). CDR1 and CDR2 from the germline V gene are MNHNS and SASEGT. Trimming removed 6 bases from V and 6 bases from J, with 27 bases in between. The CDR3 consists of 17 residues. CDR3 sequence (DNA): TGTGCCAGCAGCCCCCGGGGCCCGACAAACGAGGCGGTCGAGCAGTACTTC. It encodes CASSPRGPTNEAVEQYF.

This clonotype was detected only once. The chain joins TRBV18 to TRBJ2-7; no definite D call. The CDR3 is 13 amino acids. V was clipped by 1 base and J by 5 bases, with 9 bases between them. Per germline, CDR1 KGHSH and CDR2 LQKENI. The CDR3 coding sequence is TGTGCCAGCTCACCACTTGGTTGGAACGAGCAGTACTTC. This sequence encodes CASSPLGWNEQYF.

The chain carries TRBV29-1 and TRBJ2-5; 10 nucleotides align to TRBD2. Trimming cost V 2 bases and J 3 bases; bases outside gene matches: 12. CDR3 length: 17 amino acids. The germline CDR1 and CDR2 sequences are SQVTM and ANQGSEA. The CDR3 bases are TGCAGCGTTGAATCCCCGAGGGGACTAGCGATCGAAGAGACCCAGTACTTC. This codes for CSVESPRGLAIEETQYF.

The rearrangement joins TRBV29-1 to TRBJ2-2; the D gene is possibly TRBD2 (5 bases). V shed 3 bases and J shed 1 base, with 6 bases lying between them. This CDR3 region has 13 residues. Germline CDR1 SQVTM, CDR2 ANQGSEA. The CDR3: CSVDEGNTGELFF. DNA of the CDR3: TGCAGCGTTGATGAGGGGAACACCGGGGAGCTGTTTTTT.

The rearrangement uses TRBV10-2 and TRBJ2-3; tentatively, D is TRBD2 (6 bases). CDR1 and CDR2 (germline): WSHSY, SAAADI. The CDR3 spans 17 residues. With 5 bases removed from V and 2 bases from J, the gap between germline ends came to 20 bases. CDR3 residues: CASSRPPGRGYTDTQYF. As DNA, the CDR3 is TGCGCCAGCAGTCGTCCTCCGGGGCGGGGTTACACAGATACGCAGTATTTT.

The rearrangement uses TRBV29-1 and TRBJ1-3; D remains ambiguous. The germline V gene encodes CDR1 SQVTM and CDR2 ANQGSEA. V was shortened by 4 bases and J by 3 bases, with 7 bases between the two germline ends. This CDR3 has 12 amino acids. The CDR3 nucleotides read TGCAGCGTTGCAGGATTTGGAAACACCATATATTTT. Encoded protein: CSVAGFGNTIYF.

This clonotype was seen a single time. V gene TRBV20-1 combines with J gene TRBJ2-1; 8 bases fit TRBD2. V shed 5 bases, J shed 6 bases, and the junction held 6 bases outside the gene matches. The length of the CDR3 is 13 residues. Looked up from germline, CDR1 is DFQATT and CDR2 is SNEGSKA (reference sequence). CDR3 DNA: TGCAGTGCTTCTGGACTAGCTGGCAATGAGCAGTTCTTC. This translates into CSASGLAGNEQFF.

The chain uses TRBV3-1 and TRBJ2-3, with a possible D match to TRBD2 (5 bases). The CDR3 totals 14 residues. Trimming removed 1 base from V and 6 bases from J, with 11 bases in between. The germline V gene has CDR1 LGHDT and CDR2 YNNKEL (reference sequence). Here the CDR3 reads CASSQGVARDTQYF. CDR3 DNA sequence: TGTGCCAGCAGCCAAGGGGTAGCGAGGGATACGCAGTATTTT.

The V call is TRBV29-1, the J call TRBJ2-5, with 8 bases fitting TRBD2. The V segment lost 6 bases and the J segment 9 bases; nucleotides outside the gene matches: 12. CDR1 and CDR2 from the germline V gene are SQVTM and ANQGSEA. There are 13 residues in the CDR3. The CDR3 DNA is TGCAGCGTGGGAGCGGGGGCCCCCAGGGCCCAGTACTTC. Translation gives CSVGAGAPRAQYF.

J is TRBJ2-1 and V is TRBV9; D unresolved. Germline V gene data show CDR1 as SGDLS and CDR2 as YYNGEE. The V and J ends lost 0 bases and 10 bases respectively, with 11 bases between them. The CDR3 length is 13 residues. The CDR3 protein is CASSVGSAGEQFF. The CDR3 region has the DNA TGTGCCAGCAGCGTAGGGTCCGCCGGGGAGCAGTTCTTC. The full variable domain, with the rest looked up from reference TRBV9 and TRBJ2-1, is DSGVTQTPKHLITATGQRVTLRCSPRSGDLSVYWYQQSLDQGLQFLIQYYNGEERAKGNILERFSAQQFPDLHSELNLSSLELGDSALYFCASSVGSAGEQFFGPGTRLTVL.

The CDR3 spells CASSLASARTYGYTF. The CDR3 DNA sequence: TGTGCCAGCAGCTTAGCGTCTGCCCGCACTTATGGCTACACCTTC. V gene TRBV7-9 combines with J gene TRBJ1-2, with unresolved D. The length of the CDR3 is 15 residues. V lost 0 bases, J lost 5 bases, and 13 bases lay in between. The germline V gene encodes CDR1 SEHNR and CDR2 FQNEAQ (reference sequence). Full variable domain (missing parts from reference TRBV7-9 and TRBJ1-2): DTGVSQNPRHKITKRGQNVTFRCDPISEHNRLYWYRQTLGQGPEFLTYFQNEAQLEKSRLLSDRFSAERPKGSFSTLEIQRTEQGDSAMYLCASSLASARTYGYTFGSGTRLTVV.

The DNA for the CDR3 is TGTGCCAGCAGCCCGTGGCGGGGCCGAAACAATGAGCAGTTCTTC. Its protein is CASSPWRGRNNEQFF. The chain employs TRBV3-1 and TRBJ2-1, with D perhaps TRBD2 (6 bases). Trimming removed 4 bases from V and 5 bases from J, with 15 bases in between. CDR3 length equals 15 residues. In germline, CDR1 is LGHDT, CDR2 YNNKEL (reference sequence).

The genes are TRBV12-3 or TRBV12-4 and TRBJ2-3; maybe TRBD2 (6 bases). The CDR3 totals 14 residues. Trimming left V 5 bases short and J 5 bases short, with 14 bases between. CDR3 DNA sequence: TGTGCCAGCAGTCCTGGGGGGTCCCTAGATACGCAGTATTTT. It specifies CASSPGGSLDTQYF.

The genes are TRBV27 and TRBJ1-6; no clear D gene. The CDR3 consists of 14 residues. The V gene lost 6 bases and the J gene lost 8 bases, with 14 bases spanning the gap. Germline V gives CDR1 MNHEY, CDR2 SMNVEV (reference sequence). CDR3 DNA: TGTGCCAGCAGCCTTCTGGGGTCCCATTCACCCCTCCACTTT. Its protein is CASSLLGSHSPLHF.

The genes are TRBV29-1 and TRBJ2-7, with 7 bases that match TRBD1. With 7 bases clipped from V and 7 bases from J, the junction kept 7 bases outside the gene matches. From germline, CDR1 is SQVTM and CDR2 ANQGSEA. The CDR3 extends over 11 amino acids. DNA of the CDR3: TGCAGCGGATACAGGGGTATGGAGCAGTACTTC. Amino acid sequence: CSGYRGMEQYF.

The chain carries TRBV24-1 and TRBJ2-1; the D gene could be TRBD1 or TRBD2 (6 bases each). This CDR3 is built from 14 residues. The ends were cut back, 4 bases at V and 10 bases at J, with 16 bases in the middle. CDR1 is KGHDR, CDR2 SFDVKD, per germline. CDR3 loop: CATSDHGGQGEQFF. The CDR3, as DNA: TGTGCCACCAGTGACCATGGGGGGCAAGGGGAGCAGTTCTTC.

The J gene is TRBJ2-5, the V gene TRBV7-2, with 11 nucleotides matching TRBD2. Trimming took 3 bases from V and 5 from J; bases not matched to a gene: 11. This CDR3 region has 17 residues. Germline-derived CDR1 and CDR2 are SGHTA and FQGNSA. CDR3 sequence (DNA): TGTGCCAGCAGCTTTACTAGCGGGGGACTCCGGGGGGAGACCCAGTACTTC. It is translated as CASSFTSGGLRGETQYF.

The chain is built from TRBV11-2 and TRBJ1-2, with a possible D match to TRBD1 (5 bases). Per germline, CDR1 SGHAT and CDR2 FQNNGV. Trimming removed 5 bases from V and 8 bases from J, with 12 bases in between. The CDR3 has 12 residues. The CDR3: CASSRGGDGYTF. Written as DNA, the CDR3 is TGTGCCAGCAGCCGAGGTGGGGACGGCTACACCTTC.

The chain has TRBV3-1 and TRBJ2-2; perhaps D is TRBD1 or TRBD2 (6 bases each). This CDR3 region has 17 residues. Trimming removed 0 bases from V and 7 bases from J, with 18 bases in between. Germline V gene lookup returns CDR1 LGHDT and CDR2 YNNKEL (reference sequence). The CDR3 loop is CASSQEGGGGRGGELFF. CDR3 bases: TGTGCCAGCAGCCAAGAGGGAGGTGGGGGGCGCGGCGGGGAGCTGTTTTTT.

The rearrangement joins TRBV20-1 to TRBJ1-2; no definite D call. The CDR3 runs to 12 residues. The V gene's germline CDR1 is DFQATT and CDR2 SNEGSKA (reference sequence). V gave up 4 bases and J gave up 6 bases, with 12 bases separating them. CDR3 sequence reads: CSAIEQKDGYTF. The CDR3 region has the DNA TGCAGTGCTATCGAACAAAAGGATGGCTACACCTTC.

The rearrangement joins TRBV20-1 to TRBJ1-3; D remains ambiguous. V lost 3 bases, J lost 4 bases, and 10 bases lay in between. The CDR3 sequence is 13 residues long. Germline assignment: CDR1 DFQATT and CDR2 SNEGSKA (reference sequence). DNA for the CDR3: TGCAGTGCTAGCGGCAGACCAGGAAACACCATATATTTT. It yields the protein CSASGRPGNTIYF.

The chain uses TRBV18 and TRBJ1-1, with D maybe TRBD1 (5 bases). V was pared by 6 bases and J by 1 base, with 9 bases between. The germline V gene has CDR1 KGHSH and CDR2 LQKENI. This CDR3 has 13 residues. This CDR3 reads CASSPGQNTEAFF. Written as DNA, the CDR3 is TGTGCCAGCTCGCCCGGACAGAACACTGAAGCTTTCTTT.

V is TRBV30 and J is TRBJ1-4; D unclear. Germline V gene sequence: CDR1 GTSNPN, CDR2 SVGIG (reference sequence). The CDR3 length is 12 residues. With 3 bases removed from V and 7 bases from J, the gap between germline ends came to 9 bases. For the CDR3, the DNA is TGTGCCTGGAGGGCGCCCAGTGAAAAACTGTTTTTT. This encodes CAWRAPSEKLFF. Full variable domain (missing parts from reference TRBV30 and TRBJ1-4): SQTIHQWPATLVQPVGSPLSLECTVEGTSNPNLYWYRQAAGRGLQLLFYSVGIGQISSEVPQNLSASRPQDRQFILSSKKLLLSDSGFYLCAWRAPSEKLFFGSGTQLSVL.

The chain combines TRBV12-3 or TRBV12-4 with TRBJ2-5; maybe TRBD1 (5 bases). The V gene lost 2 bases and the J gene lost 5 bases, with 12 bases spanning the gap. The CDR3 covers 14 residues. The CDR3 coding sequence is TGTGCCAGCAGTTTACGGACAATTGACGAGACCCAGTACTTC. This codes for CASSLRTIDETQYF.

This clonotype has just a few counts. CDR3 amino acids: CSVRAGDYEQYF. The DNA for the CDR3 is TGCAGCGTTCGAGCGGGAGACTACGAGCAGTACTTC. The chain is built from TRBV29-1 and TRBJ2-7, with 8 bases identical to TRBD2. Germline V gives CDR1 SQVTM, CDR2 ANQGSEA. The CDR3 is made up of 12 amino acids. V lost 5 bases, J lost 3 bases, and 3 bases stayed unmatched.

V is TRBV5-1 and J is TRBJ2-7; 7 bases agree with TRBD2. The CDR3 covers 14 residues. V lost 5 bases to trimming and J lost 2 bases; unmatched junction nucleotides: 7. Germline-derived CDR1 and CDR2 are SGHRS and YFSETQ. The CDR3 region is CASRLSGDPYEQYF. DNA for the CDR3: TGCGCCAGCAGACTGAGCGGGGATCCCTACGAGCAGTACTTC.

The chain is built from TRBV6-2 or TRBV6-3 and TRBJ1-1, with D hard to call. CDR3 length: 13 residues. In germline, CDR1 is MNHEY, CDR2 SVGEGT. V was shortened by 7 bases and J by 3 bases, with 12 bases between the two germline ends. The CDR3 bases are TGTGCCAGCACCCCGGACGGTGACACTGAAGCTTTCTTT. This gives the protein CASTPDGDTEAFF.